This TCR beta chain is drawn from a study of blood T cell repertoires in COVID-19. In the study overall: The United States, Italy and Spain supplied acute and convalescent COVID-19 samples. PBMCs, B-cell-depleted T cells, or T cells provided the cDNA or gDNA that made up the material.

Germline V gene sequence: CDR1 MDHEN, CDR2 SYDVKM. This CDR3 contains 15 residues. Deletions cut 3 bases from V and 3 bases from J, with 12 bases between. Per the study methods: Reference gene primer amplification gave estimated nucleated cell counts. The repertoire was sequenced with immunoSEQ multiplex PCR; TCRdb's copy has only in-frame clones and lacks some. V and J calls and clone size come straight from that table; D and trimming were deduced from the DNA. The table includes hundreds of thousands of clones, 75% to 90% detected once. Sequencing input: peripheral blood. The chain uses TRBV28 and TRBJ1-5, with D perhaps matching TRBD1 (5 bases). The sequence derives from a woman aged 45-60 years who had recovered from COVID-19. The CDR3 protein is CASSFSQGYNQPQHF. Here the CDR3 DNA reads TGTGCCAGCAGTTTTTCGCAGGGATACAATCAGCCCCAGCATTTT. The whole variable domain, filled in from reference TRBV28 and TRBJ1-5, reads DVKVTQSSRYLVKRTGEKVFLECVQDMDHENMFWYRQDPGLGLRLIYFSYDVKMKEKGDIPEGYSVSREKKERFSLILESASTNQTSMYLCASSFSQGYNQPQHFGDGTRLSIL.